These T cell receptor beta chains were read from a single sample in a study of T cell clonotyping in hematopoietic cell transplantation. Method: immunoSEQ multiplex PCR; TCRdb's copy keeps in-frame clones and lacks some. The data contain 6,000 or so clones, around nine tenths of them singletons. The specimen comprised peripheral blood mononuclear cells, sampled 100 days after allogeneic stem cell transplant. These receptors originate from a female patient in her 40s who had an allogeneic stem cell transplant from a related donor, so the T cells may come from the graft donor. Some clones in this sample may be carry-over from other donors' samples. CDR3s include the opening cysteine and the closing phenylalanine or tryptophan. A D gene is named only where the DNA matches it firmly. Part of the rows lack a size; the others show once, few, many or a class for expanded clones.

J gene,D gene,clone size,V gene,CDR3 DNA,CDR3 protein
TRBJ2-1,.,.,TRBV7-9,TGTGCCAGCAGCTTATTGCTGGAGACGGGGGACAATGAGCAGTTCTTC,CASSLLLETGDNEQFF
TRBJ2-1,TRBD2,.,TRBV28,TGTGCCTCCGCCGGGGGGTCGGGAGGTACCGATGAGCAGTTCTTC,CASAGGSGGTDEQFF
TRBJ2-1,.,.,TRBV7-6,TGTGCCAGCAGCTTACAAAGTATAGGGGGGGATGAGCAGTTCTTC,CASSLQSIGGDEQFF
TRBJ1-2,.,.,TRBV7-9,TGTGCCAGCAGCTTAGGTGGGGAGGTCTATGGCTACACCTTC,CASSLGGEVYGYTF
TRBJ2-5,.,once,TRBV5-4,TGTGCCAGCAGCTTGGATACAAGAGAGACCCAGTACTTC,CASSLDTRETQYF
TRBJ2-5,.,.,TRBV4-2,TGTGCCAGCAGCCAAGTATTGGGGGGCCAAGAGACCCAGTACTTC,CASSQVLGGQETQYF
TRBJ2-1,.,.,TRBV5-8,TGTGCCAGCAGCCACCCGGGGTTCCTCTCCTACAATGAGCAGTTCTTC,CASSHPGFLSYNEQFF
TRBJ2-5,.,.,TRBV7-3,TGTGCCAGCAGCTACGGTCGCGGAGAGACCCAGTACTTC,CASSYGRGETQYF
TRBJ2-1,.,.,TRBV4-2,TGTGCCAGCAGCCAAGATATCGGAACCTTGCAGGAGCAGTTCTTC,CASSQDIGTLQEQFF
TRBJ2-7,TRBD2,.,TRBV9,TGTGCCAGCAGCGTAGGGGGACTAGCCGAATCCTACGAGCAGTACTTC,CASSVGGLAESYEQYF